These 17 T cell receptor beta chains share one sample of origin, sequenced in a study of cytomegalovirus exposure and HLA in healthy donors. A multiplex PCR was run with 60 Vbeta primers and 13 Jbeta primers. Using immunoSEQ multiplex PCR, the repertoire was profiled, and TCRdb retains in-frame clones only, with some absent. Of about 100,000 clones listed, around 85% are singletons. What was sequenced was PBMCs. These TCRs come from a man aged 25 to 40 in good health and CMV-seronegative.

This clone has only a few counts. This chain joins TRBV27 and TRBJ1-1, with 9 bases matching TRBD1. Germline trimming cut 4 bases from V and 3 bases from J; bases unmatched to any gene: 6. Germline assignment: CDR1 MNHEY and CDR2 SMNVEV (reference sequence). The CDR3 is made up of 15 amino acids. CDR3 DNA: TGTGCCAGCAGTTCTCTACGGACAGGGGACACTGAAGCTTTCTTT. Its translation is CASSSLRTGDTEAFF.

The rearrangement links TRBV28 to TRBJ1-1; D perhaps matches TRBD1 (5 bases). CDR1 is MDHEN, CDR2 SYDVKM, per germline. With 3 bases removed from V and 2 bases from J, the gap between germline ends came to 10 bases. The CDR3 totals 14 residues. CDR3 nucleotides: TGTGCCAGCAGTTTTCGGGGGGAAAACACTGAAGCTTTCTTT. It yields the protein CASSFRGENTEAFF.

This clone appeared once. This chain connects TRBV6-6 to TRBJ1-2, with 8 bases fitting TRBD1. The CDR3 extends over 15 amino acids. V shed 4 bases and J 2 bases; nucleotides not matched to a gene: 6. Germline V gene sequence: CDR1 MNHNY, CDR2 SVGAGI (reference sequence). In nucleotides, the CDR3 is TGTGCCAGCAGTTTCGACAGGGGAATAAACTATGGCTACACCTTC. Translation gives CASSFDRGINYGYTF.

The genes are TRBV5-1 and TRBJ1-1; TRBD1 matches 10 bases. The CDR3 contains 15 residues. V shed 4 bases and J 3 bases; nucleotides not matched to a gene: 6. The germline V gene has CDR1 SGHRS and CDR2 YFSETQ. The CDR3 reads CASSPRQGAYTEAFF. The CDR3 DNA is TGCGCCAGCAGCCCAAGACAGGGGGCGTACACTGAAGCTTTCTTT.

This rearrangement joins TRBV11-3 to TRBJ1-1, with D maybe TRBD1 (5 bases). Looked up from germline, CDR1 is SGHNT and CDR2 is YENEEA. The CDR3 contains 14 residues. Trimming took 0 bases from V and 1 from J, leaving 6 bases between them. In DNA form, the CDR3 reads TGTGCCAGCAGCTTAGAGGGGGGGAACACTGAAGCTTTCTTT. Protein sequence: CASSLEGGNTEAFF.

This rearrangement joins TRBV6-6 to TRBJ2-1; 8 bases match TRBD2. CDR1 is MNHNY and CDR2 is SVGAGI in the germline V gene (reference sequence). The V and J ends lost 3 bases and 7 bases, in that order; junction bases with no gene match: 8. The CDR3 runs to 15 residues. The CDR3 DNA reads TGTGCCAGCAGTTATAGGCCTAGCGGGCAAAATGAGCAGTTCTTC. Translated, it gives CASSYRPSGQNEQFF.

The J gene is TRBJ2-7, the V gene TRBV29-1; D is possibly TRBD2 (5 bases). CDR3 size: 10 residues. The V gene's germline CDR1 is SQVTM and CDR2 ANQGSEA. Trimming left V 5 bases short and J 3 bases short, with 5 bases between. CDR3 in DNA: TGCAGCGTTCGGGACTACGAGCAGTACTTC. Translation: CSVRDYEQYF.

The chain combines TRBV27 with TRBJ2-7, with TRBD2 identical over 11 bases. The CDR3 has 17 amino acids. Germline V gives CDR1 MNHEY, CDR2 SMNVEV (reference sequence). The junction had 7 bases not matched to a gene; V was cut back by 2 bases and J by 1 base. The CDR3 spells CASSLGSTSGSSYEQYF. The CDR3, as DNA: TGTGCCAGCAGTTTAGGCTCTACTAGCGGGAGTTCCTACGAGCAGTACTTC.

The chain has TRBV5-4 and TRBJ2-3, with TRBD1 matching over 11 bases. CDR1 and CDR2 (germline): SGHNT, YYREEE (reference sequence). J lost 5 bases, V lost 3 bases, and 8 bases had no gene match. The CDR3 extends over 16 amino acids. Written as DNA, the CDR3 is TGTGCCAGCAGCTGGGGACAGGGGGTTCGTGGAGATACGCAGTATTTT. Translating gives CASSWGQGVRGDTQYF.

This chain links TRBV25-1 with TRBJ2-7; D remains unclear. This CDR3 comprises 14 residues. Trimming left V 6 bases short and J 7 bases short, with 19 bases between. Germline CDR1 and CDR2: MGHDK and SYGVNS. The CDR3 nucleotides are TGTGCCAGCAGAGGAAGGTCGCTCGTGAGGGAGCAGTACTTC. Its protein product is CASRGRSLVREQYF.

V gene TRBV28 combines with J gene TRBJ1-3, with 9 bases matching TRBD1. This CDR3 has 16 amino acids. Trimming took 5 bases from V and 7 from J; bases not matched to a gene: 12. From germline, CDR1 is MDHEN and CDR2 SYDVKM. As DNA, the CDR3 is TGTGCCAGCAGTCGCGCCGGGACAGGGAGTGGGAACACCATATATTTT. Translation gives CASSRAGTGSGNTIYF.

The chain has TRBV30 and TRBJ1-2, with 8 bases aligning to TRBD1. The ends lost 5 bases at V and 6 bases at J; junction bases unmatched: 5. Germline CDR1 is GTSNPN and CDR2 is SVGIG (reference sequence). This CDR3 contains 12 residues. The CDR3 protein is CAWGETGDGYTF. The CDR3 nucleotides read TGTGCCTGGGGGGAGACAGGGGATGGCTACACCTTC.

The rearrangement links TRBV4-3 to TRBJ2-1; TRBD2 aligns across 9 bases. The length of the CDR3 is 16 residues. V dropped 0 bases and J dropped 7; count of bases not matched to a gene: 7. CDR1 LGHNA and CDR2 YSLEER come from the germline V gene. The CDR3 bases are TGCGCCAGCAGCCAAGATTTAGGACTAGCGAGTAATGAGCAGTTCTTC. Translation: CASSQDLGLASNEQFF.

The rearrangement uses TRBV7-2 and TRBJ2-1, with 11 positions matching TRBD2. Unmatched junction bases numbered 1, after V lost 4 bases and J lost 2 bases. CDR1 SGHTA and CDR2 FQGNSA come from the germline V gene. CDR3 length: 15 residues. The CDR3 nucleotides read TGTGCCAGCAGCTCGGGACTAGCGGCCTACAATGAGCAGTTCTTC. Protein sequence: CASSSGLAAYNEQFF.

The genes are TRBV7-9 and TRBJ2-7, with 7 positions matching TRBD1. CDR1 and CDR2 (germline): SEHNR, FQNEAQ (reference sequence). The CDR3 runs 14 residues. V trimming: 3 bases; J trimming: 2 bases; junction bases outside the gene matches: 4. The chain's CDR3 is CASSFGQVPYEQYF. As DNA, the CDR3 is TGTGCCAGCAGCTTTGGACAGGTCCCCTACGAGCAGTACTTC.

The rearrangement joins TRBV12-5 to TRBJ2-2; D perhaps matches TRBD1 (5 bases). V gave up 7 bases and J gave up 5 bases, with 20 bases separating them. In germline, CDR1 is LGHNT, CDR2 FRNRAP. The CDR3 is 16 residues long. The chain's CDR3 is CASAIGQGVGTGELFF. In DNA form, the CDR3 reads TGTGCTAGTGCCATAGGCCAAGGGGTAGGAACCGGGGAGCTGTTTTTT. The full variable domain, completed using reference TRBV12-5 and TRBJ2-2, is DARVTQTPRHKVTEMGQEVTMRCQPILGHNTVFWYRQTMMQGLELLAYFRNRAPLDDSGMPKDRFSAEMPDATLATLKIQPSEPRDSAVYFCASAIGQGVGTGELFFGEGSRLTVL.

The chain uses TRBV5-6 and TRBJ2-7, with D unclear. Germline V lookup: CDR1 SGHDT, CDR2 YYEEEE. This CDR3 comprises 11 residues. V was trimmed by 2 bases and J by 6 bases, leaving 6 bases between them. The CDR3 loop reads CASSFPGEQYF. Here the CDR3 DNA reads TGTGCCAGCAGCTTCCCGGGCGAGCAGTACTTC.